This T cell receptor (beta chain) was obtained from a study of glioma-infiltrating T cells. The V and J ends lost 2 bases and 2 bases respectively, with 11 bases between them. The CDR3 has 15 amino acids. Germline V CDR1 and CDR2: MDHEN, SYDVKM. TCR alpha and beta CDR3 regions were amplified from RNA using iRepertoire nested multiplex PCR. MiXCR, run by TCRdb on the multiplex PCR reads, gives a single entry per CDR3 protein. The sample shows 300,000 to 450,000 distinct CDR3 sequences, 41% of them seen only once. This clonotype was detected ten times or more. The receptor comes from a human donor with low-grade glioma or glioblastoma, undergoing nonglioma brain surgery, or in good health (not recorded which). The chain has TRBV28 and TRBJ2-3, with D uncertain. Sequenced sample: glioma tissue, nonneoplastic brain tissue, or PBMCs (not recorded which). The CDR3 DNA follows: TGTGCCAGCAGTTTAGCCATATCCCTCACAGATACGCAGTATTTT. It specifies CASSLAISLTDTQYF.